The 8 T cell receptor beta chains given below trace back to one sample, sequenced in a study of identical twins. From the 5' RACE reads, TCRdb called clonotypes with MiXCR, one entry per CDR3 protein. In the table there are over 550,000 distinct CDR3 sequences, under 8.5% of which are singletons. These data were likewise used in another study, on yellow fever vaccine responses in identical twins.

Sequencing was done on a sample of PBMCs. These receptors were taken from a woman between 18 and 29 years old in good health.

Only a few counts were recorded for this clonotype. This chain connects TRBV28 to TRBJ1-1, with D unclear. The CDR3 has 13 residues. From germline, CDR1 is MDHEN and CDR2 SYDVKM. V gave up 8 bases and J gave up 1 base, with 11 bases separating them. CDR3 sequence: CASRTEQNTEAFF. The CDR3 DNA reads TGTGCCAGCCGTACGGAGCAGAACACTGAAGCTTTCTTT.

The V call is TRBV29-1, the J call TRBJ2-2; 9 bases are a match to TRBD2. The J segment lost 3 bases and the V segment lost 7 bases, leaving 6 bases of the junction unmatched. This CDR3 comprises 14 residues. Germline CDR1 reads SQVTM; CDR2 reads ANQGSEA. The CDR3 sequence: CSACLAGYTGELFF. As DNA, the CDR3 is TGCAGCGCTTGCCTAGCGGGATACACCGGGGAGCTGTTTTTT.

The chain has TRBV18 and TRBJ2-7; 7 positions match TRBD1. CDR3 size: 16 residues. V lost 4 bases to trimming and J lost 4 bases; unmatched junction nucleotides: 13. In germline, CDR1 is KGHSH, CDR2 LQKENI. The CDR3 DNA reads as TGTGCCAGCTCACACAACCGACAGGGCGGTGAGTACGAGCAGTACTTC. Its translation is CASSHNRQGGEYEQYF.

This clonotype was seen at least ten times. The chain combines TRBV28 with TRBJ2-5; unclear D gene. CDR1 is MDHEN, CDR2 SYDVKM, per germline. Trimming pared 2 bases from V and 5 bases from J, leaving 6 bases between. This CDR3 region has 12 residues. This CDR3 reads CASSLVRETQYF. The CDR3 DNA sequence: TGTGCCAGCAGTTTAGTCCGGGAGACCCAGTACTTC.

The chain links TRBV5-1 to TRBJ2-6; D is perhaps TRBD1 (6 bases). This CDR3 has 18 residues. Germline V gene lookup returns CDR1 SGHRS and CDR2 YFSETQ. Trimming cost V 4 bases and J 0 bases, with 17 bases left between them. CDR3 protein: CASSEDRILFSGANVLTF. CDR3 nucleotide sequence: TGCGCCAGCAGCGAAGACAGGATACTATTCTCTGGGGCCAACGTCCTGACTTTC.

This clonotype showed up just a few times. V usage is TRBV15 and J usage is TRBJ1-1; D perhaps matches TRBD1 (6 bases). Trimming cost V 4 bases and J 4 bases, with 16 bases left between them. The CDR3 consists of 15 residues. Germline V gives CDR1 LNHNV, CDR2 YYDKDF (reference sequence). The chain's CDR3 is CATSTFGQGPTEAFF. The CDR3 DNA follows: TGTGCCACCAGCACCTTCGGGCAGGGGCCCACTGAAGCTTTCTTT.

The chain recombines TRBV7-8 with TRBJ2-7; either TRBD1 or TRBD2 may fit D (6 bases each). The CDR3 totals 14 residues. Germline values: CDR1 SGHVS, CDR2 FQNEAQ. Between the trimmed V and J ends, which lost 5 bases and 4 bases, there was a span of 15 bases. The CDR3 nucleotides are TGTGCCAGCAGCGGAGGGGGTCTCGGGTACGAGCAGTACTTC. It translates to CASSGGGLGYEQYF. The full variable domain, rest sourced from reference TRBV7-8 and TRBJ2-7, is GAGVSQSPRYKVAKRGQDVALRCDPISGHVSLFWYQQALGQGPEFLTYFQNEAQLDKSGLPSDRFFAERPEGSVSTLKIQRTQQEDSAVYLCASSGGGLGYEQYFGPGTRLTVT.

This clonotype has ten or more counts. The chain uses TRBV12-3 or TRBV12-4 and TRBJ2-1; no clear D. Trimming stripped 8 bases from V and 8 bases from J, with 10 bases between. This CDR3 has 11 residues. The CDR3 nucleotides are TGTGCCAGCTCAGTACAACATGAGCAGTTCTTC. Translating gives CASSVQHEQFF.